This T cell receptor (beta chain) emerged from a study of T cell responses to AZD1222 COVID-19 vaccine (dated by TCRdb to about 2021). With regard to the full study: TCR sequencing was performed for about 250 trial participants, of whom around 210 were given two doses of AZD1222 and approximately 26 were given two doses of MenACWY control vaccine. Trial participants were enrolled into age subgroups of 18-55, 56-69 and 70-plus years, which contained about 150, 27 and 61 TCR-sequenced participants, respectively. Overall study results and their limits: CD4 TCRs associated with the vaccine covered the entire spike protein, and the dominant responses were in regions 160-218 and 743-854. In the small 56-69-year group, the increase in depth fell short of significance, most likely because of low power. After two AZD1222 doses, spike-specific TCR breadth and depth were significantly higher than at day 0 and than in MenACWY recipients. Epitopes outside the regions mutated in the B.1.351 and B.1.1.7 variants were reportedly recognized by nearly half of the unique spike-specific TCRs. Conclusions about previously exposed vaccinees are limited because only six or seven AZD1222 recipients were SARS-CoV-2 seropositive at baseline. Participants were mostly white British and included more females than males, and it was suggested by the authors that clonal diversity may have been underestimated. No day 14 peak-response samples were available, so repertoires were characterized only after the peak T cell response.

The CDR3 regions of human TCRbeta chains were subjected to immunosequencing. The original pipeline was this. TCRs in the repertoires were compared against a reference library of SARS-CoV-2-specific TCRs that had been generated with the MIRA antigen-specificity platform. Breadth meant the fraction of unique TCRs that were SARS-CoV-2-associated, whereas depth meant the fraction of total T cells that were SARS-CoV-2-associated. Each spike-specific TCR was assigned to its reactive spike region and to a CD4 or CD8 class using the MIRA data. Log10-transformed breadth and depth values were compared by one-way ANOVA with Sidak's multiple comparisons tests. TCRdb limited this immuneACCESS table to in-frame rearrangements with V and J called. A share of clones is missing; checked studies link under half to unresolved V genes, and the rest is unexplained. The DNA gave D and trimming, while V, J and clone size come from that table. This sample has about 140,000 clones in its table, and 92% of those were observed once. Less than 9.5% of the sample comes from the top ten.

The V end gives up 5 bases and the J end 9 bases, leaving 10 bases in the junction not matched to a gene. For CDR1 and CDR2, the germline V gene lists SGHTA and FQGNSA. The CDR3 holds 14 amino acids from the cysteine to the phenylalanine. CDR3 DNA is the only sequence kept; it has 42 bases, read in frame from the first base. This specimen's time point label, interpreted: about 28 days (+/-7) after the second vaccine dose. AZD1222 recipients given second doses at about 4 weeks or at about 12 weeks were pooled, since spike-specific TCR depth and breadth were not found to differ between the two schedules. The vaccinee samples were drawn from two UK trials, COV001 and COV002, one of which was a single-blind randomized controlled phase 2/3 trial testing AZD1222 (ChAdOx1 nCoV-19) in healthy adults. For TCRbeta chain sequencing, PBMC samples from trial participants were taken at day 0 and at day 28 after the second dose.

Concerning this clone itself: Its recognized antigen is unknown. Base quality data are lacking; no much larger clone is found one base away.

The sequences come from peripheral blood, collected 28 days after the second AZD1222 dose. The sequence derives from an adult who received the AZD1222 COVID-19 vaccine. The chain is encoded by TRBV7-2 joined to TRBJ2-1; 7 junctional bases match TRBD1. The DNA reads TGTGCCAGCAGCGAACGACAGGGTTCGACTGAGCAGTTCTTC. Its coded protein is CASSERQGSTEQFF.